The 20 T cell receptor beta chains given below trace back to one sample, sequenced in a study of T cells in Graves' hyperthyroidism and ophthalmopathy. From RNA transcripts, TCR beta CDR3 regions were amplified. The HTBI primer set was used in a first-round RT-PCR of the TCR CDR3. One entry per CDR3 protein results from TCRdb running MiXCR on the multiplex PCR reads. Of 500,000 to 650,000 distinct CDR3 sequences in the sample, about 14% were seen once. The sample was blood. These receptors were obtained from a woman aged 50 to 60 with Graves' ophthalmopathy.

The chain carries TRBV25-1 and TRBJ2-2; 9 bases fit TRBD1. This CDR3 is 14 amino acids long. After removal of 7 bases from V and 5 bases from J, the junction contained 5 bases not matched to a gene. Germline V CDR1 and CDR2: MGHDK, SYGVNS. The DNA of the CDR3 is TGTGCCAGCACCGACAGGGGGTGGACCGGGGAGCTGTTTTTT. Translating it yields CASTDRGWTGELFF.

The gene calls are TRBV29-1 and TRBJ2-3; 13 nucleotides align to TRBD2. CDR1 and CDR2 from the germline V gene are SQVTM and ANQGSEA. The junction had 6 bases not matched to a gene; V was cut back by 4 bases and J by 2 bases. This CDR3 has 16 amino acids. The CDR3 DNA sequence: TGCAGCGTTGTAGGGACTAGCGGGAAGAACACAGATACGCAGTATTTT. Its translation is CSVVGTSGKNTDTQYF.

This chain links TRBV4-3 with TRBJ2-3; D is possibly TRBD2 (5 bases). Germline V gives CDR1 LGHNA, CDR2 YSLEER. V lost 1 base and J 2 bases, leaving 13 bases between the germline ends. The CDR3 sequence is 16 residues long. DNA for the CDR3: TGCGCCAGCAGCCAAGTAACCCAGCGGAACACAGATACGCAGTATTTT. Translation gives CASSQVTQRNTDTQYF.

Many counts were recorded for this clonotype. The rearrangement links TRBV18 to TRBJ2-2, with no clear D. The germline CDR1 and CDR2 sequences are KGHSH and LQKENI. The CDR3 spans 16 residues. V shed 6 bases and J shed 0 bases, with 14 bases lying between them. The CDR3 spells CASSLQRASNTGELFF. The CDR3 DNA is TGTGCCAGCTCCCTCCAACGTGCCTCGAACACCGGGGAGCTGTTTTTT.

This clonotype occurred many times. The chain combines TRBV20-1 with TRBJ2-3, with D unclear. Between the trimmed V and J ends, which lost 3 bases and 2 bases, there was a span of 12 bases. CDR3 length: 14 residues. Germline CDR1 reads DFQATT; CDR2 reads SNEGSKA (reference sequence). The CDR3 region has the DNA TGCAGTGCTAGTCCCGGCAGCGTCACAGATACGCAGTATTTT. This encodes CSASPGSVTDTQYF.

This clonotype was counted at least ten times. The rearrangement uses TRBV6-5 and TRBJ1-5; D unresolved. V lost 6 bases and J lost 2, with 11 bases in between. CDR3 size: 14 residues. The V gene's germline CDR1 is MNHEY and CDR2 SVGAGI. The CDR3 DNA reads TGTGCCAGCAGGGTCGGGGTAGGCAATCAGCCCCAGCATTTT. Amino acid sequence: CASRVGVGNQPQHF.

The sample holds many counts of this clonotype. CDR3 region: CASSSLAGSTDTQYF. In nucleotides, the CDR3 is TGTGCCAGCAGTTCACTAGCGGGAAGCACAGATACGCAGTATTTT. The chain couples TRBV28 to TRBJ2-3; TRBD2 aligns across 10 bases. From germline, CDR1 is MDHEN and CDR2 SYDVKM. This CDR3 is built from 15 residues. The junction had 1 base not matched to a gene; V was cut back by 4 bases and J by 0 bases.

This clonotype was picked up a small number of times. J is TRBJ2-7 and V is TRBV9; TRBD2 matches 13 bases. The CDR3 loop spans 16 amino acids. Germline V gene lookup returns CDR1 SGDLS and CDR2 YYNGEE. J was trimmed by 3 bases and V by 3 bases; bases with no gene match: 6. CDR3 in amino acids: CASSGRTSGSFYEQYF. DNA for the CDR3: TGTGCCAGCAGCGGCAGGACTAGCGGGAGTTTCTACGAGCAGTACTTC.

This clonotype was seen repeatedly, ten times or more. The chain combines TRBV15 with TRBJ2-7, with 7 bases lining up with TRBD2. Germline V gene sequence: CDR1 LNHNV, CDR2 YYDKDF (reference sequence). Trimming removed 1 base from V and 5 bases from J; junction bases left unmatched: 8. The CDR3 loop spans 15 amino acids. The CDR3 loop reads CATSRGVREFHEQYF. In DNA form, the CDR3 reads TGTGCCACCAGCAGAGGCGTGCGGGAGTTTCACGAGCAGTACTTC.

Many counts were recorded for this clonotype. The chain employs TRBV28 and TRBJ2-5; D call uncertain. The CDR3 has 17 residues. Germline loops: CDR1 MDHEN, CDR2 SYDVKM. V was trimmed by 2 bases and J by 0 bases, leaving 16 bases between them. The CDR3, as DNA: TGTGCCAGCAGTTTAATCAGTTACCCACCGTACCAAGAGACCCAGTACTTC. This translates into CASSLISYPPYQETQYF.

This clonotype has a count of ten or more. The rearrangement joins TRBV7-3 to TRBJ2-1, with TRBD1 matching 7 bases. Germline assignment: CDR1 SGHTA and CDR2 FQGTGA. The CDR3 runs to 17 residues. V gave up 5 bases and J gave up 0 bases; unmatched junction bases: 10. The CDR3 protein is CASSKTGTVTSYNEQFF. CDR3 in DNA: TGTGCCAGCAGCAAAACCGGGACAGTTACCTCCTACAATGAGCAGTTCTTC.

The CDR3 nucleotides are TGTGCCAGCAGATTTCAGGGGACCTACAATGAGCAGTTCTTC. Translating it yields CASRFQGTYNEQFF. J is TRBJ2-1 and V is TRBV12-3 or TRBV12-4; D possibly corresponds to TRBD1 (6 bases). Trimming stripped 6 bases from V and 2 bases from J, with 11 bases between. CDR3 size: 14 residues.

The V gene is TRBV5-4, the J gene TRBJ1-2; 11 nucleotides agree with TRBD1. The CDR3 runs 16 residues. V lost 4 bases and J lost 0; bases outside the gene matches: 5. The germline V gene encodes CDR1 SGHNT and CDR2 YYREEE (reference sequence). For the CDR3, the DNA is TGTGCCAGCAGCACCAAGGGACAGGGGGCTAACTATGGCTACACCTTC. Translation: CASSTKGQGANYGYTF.

The chain joins TRBV20-1 to TRBJ2-2, with 14 bases identical to TRBD2. The CDR3 has 17 residues. Germline V gives CDR1 DFQATT, CDR2 SNEGSKA (reference sequence). V shed 3 bases and J 4 bases; nucleotides not matched to a gene: 7. The CDR3 DNA follows: TGCAGTGCTAGGGAGGGACTAGCGGGAGATCGCACCGGGGAGCTGTTTTTT. Amino acid sequence: CSAREGLAGDRTGELFF.

The chain carries TRBV20-1 and TRBJ2-1, with TRBD2 identical over 13 bases. CDR3 length: 16 amino acids. V shed 0 bases and J 4 bases; nucleotides not matched to a gene: 3. Germline lookup yields CDR1 DFQATT and CDR2 SNEGSKA (reference sequence). The CDR3 DNA follows: TGCAGTGCTAGAGAAACTAGCGGGAGGGATTACAATGAGCAGTTCTTC. Translated: CSARETSGRDYNEQFF.

This clonotype was observed at least ten times. The chain uses TRBV6-2 or TRBV6-3 and TRBJ2-2, with D hard to call. This CDR3 has 12 residues. Germline V gene lookup returns CDR1 MNHEY and CDR2 SVGEGT. V lost 5 bases and J lost 1, with 2 bases in between. CDR3 nucleotide sequence: TGTGCCAGCAGTAAGAACACCGGGGAGCTGTTTTTT. It encodes CASSKNTGELFF.

This clonotype appeared a few times. With a much larger clone just one base away, this may be a read error. The CDR3 protein is CGVTLRYNEQFF. As DNA, the CDR3 is TGCGGGGTTACCTTGCGGTACAATGAGCAGTTCTTC. The V gene is TRBV20-1, the J gene TRBJ2-1; no clear D gene. CDR1 and CDR2 from the germline V gene are DFQATT and SNEGSKA (reference sequence). There are 12 residues in the CDR3.

The J gene is TRBJ1-5, the V gene TRBV19; D possibly corresponds to TRBD1 (6 bases). Trimming shortened V by 8 bases and J by 4 bases, and 18 bases separated the two germline ends. The CDR3 runs 15 residues. The germline gives CDR1 LNHDA, CDR2 SQIVND (reference sequence). The CDR3 region has the DNA TGTGCCAGTGTAAGTCAGGGGCACCTTAATCAGCCCCAGCATTTT. This encodes CASVSQGHLNQPQHF. The full variable domain, completed using reference TRBV19 and TRBJ1-5, is DGGITQSPKYLFRKEGQNVTLSCEQNLNHDAMYWYRQDPGQGLRLIYYSQIVNDFQKGDIAEGYSVSREKKESFPLTVTSAQKNPTAFYLCASVSQGHLNQPQHFGDGTRLSIL.

This clonotype has a single count. The chain combines TRBV7-2 with TRBJ2-3, with D possibly TRBD2 on 5 matching bases. The CDR3 covers 15 residues. Trimming stripped 2 bases from V and 7 bases from J, with 16 bases between. CDR1 and CDR2 from the germline V gene are SGHTA and FQGNSA. CDR3 residues: CASSLYGVSMNTQYF. CDR3 nucleotide sequence: TGTGCCAGCAGCTTATACGGGGTATCTATGAATACGCAGTATTTT.

At least ten counts were recorded for this clonotype. This chain connects TRBV5-1 to TRBJ2-2, with TRBD1 matching over 8 bases. V lost 4 bases to trimming and J lost 0 bases; unmatched junction nucleotides: 8. This CDR3 spans 17 amino acids. Looked up from germline, CDR1 is SGHRS and CDR2 is YFSETQ. This CDR3 reads CASSQRAGGSNTGELFF. In nucleotides, the CDR3 is TGCGCCAGCAGCCAACGAGCAGGGGGCTCGAACACCGGGGAGCTGTTTTTT.